This T cell receptor (beta chain) was identified during a study of early T cells in non-severe SARS-CoV-2 infection. The CDR3 is 14 amino acids. Germline V lookup: CDR1 DFQATT, CDR2 SNEGSKA (reference sequence). The V end was cut by 0 bases, the J end by 6 bases, with 12 bases between. The TCR library protocol was used to attach unique molecular identifiers. These identifiers were attached to individual cDNA molecules. TCRdb re-called the 5' RACE reads with MiXCR, one entry per CDR3 protein. The table lists more than 35,000 distinct CDR3 sequences, 11% of them singletons. This clonotype was sampled from an adult who was a healthcare worker with PCR-confirmed SARS-CoV-2 infection or an uninfected control (not recorded which). Sample: whole blood. The chain employs TRBV20-1 and TRBJ2-1; D is unclear. In DNA, the CDR3 is TGCAGTGCTAGAGATTCAGAGGTAGTCAATGAGCAGTTCTTC. It codes for CSARDSEVVNEQFF.